Below are 26 T cell receptor beta chains sequenced from a single sample in a study of blood T cell repertoires in COVID-19. Sequenced by immunoSEQ multiplex PCR; TCRdb stores in-frame clones only, minus some. The table includes some 380,000 clones, around 90% detected once. The material sequenced was peripheral blood. The receptor source for this set is a man younger than 35 with active or convalescent COVID-19.

CDR3 in amino acids: CAISDPGQGHTEAFF. CDR3 DNA sequence: TGTGCCATCAGTGACCCCGGACAGGGACACACTGAAGCTTTCTTT. The genes are TRBV10-3 and TRBJ1-1; 8 nucleotides agree with TRBD1. The CDR3 contains 15 residues. Germline V CDR1 and CDR2: ENHRY, SYGVKD. With 3 bases clipped from V and 3 bases from J, the junction kept 6 bases outside the gene matches.

The table lists this clone with a count of one. This chain connects TRBV9 to TRBJ2-7, with TRBD1 identical over 10 bases. This CDR3 has 16 residues. V shed 8 bases, J shed 2 bases, and the junction held 13 bases outside the gene matches. Germline CDR1 and CDR2: SGDLS and YYNGEE. The CDR3 spells CAREEEGQGIAYEQYF. CDR3 bases: TGTGCCAGAGAGGAGGAGGGACAGGGGATAGCCTACGAGCAGTACTTC. Using reference TRBV9 and TRBJ2-7 for the parts outside the CDR3, the full variable domain is DSGVTQTPKHLITATGQRVTLRCSPRSGDLSVYWYQQSLDQGLQFLIQYYNGEERAKGNILERFSAQQFPDLHSELNLSSLELGDSALYFCAREEEGQGIAYEQYFGPGTRLTVT.

As concerns this clone: The sample has other DNA sequences that encode this CDR3 too. J is TRBJ1-4 and V is TRBV15; D call uncertain. This CDR3 is 16 amino acids long. Germline V gives CDR1 LNHNV, CDR2 YYDKDF (reference sequence). The V end was cut by 0 bases, the J end by 0 bases, with 8 bases between. The CDR3 region has the DNA TGTGCCACCAGCAGAGAGTCCGGAGCAACTAATGAAAAACTGTTTTTT. This encodes CATSRESGATNEKLFF.

The chain uses TRBV28 and TRBJ2-7, with 7 positions matching TRBD2. The germline CDR1 and CDR2 sequences are MDHEN and SYDVKM. The CDR3 totals 15 residues. V trimming: 5 bases; J trimming: 2 bases; junction bases outside the gene matches: 9. In DNA form, the CDR3 reads TGTGCCAGCAGTCCAACTAGCGATTCTCCCTACGAGCAGTACTTC. Translated: CASSPTSDSPYEQYF.

The J gene is TRBJ2-5, the V gene TRBV24-1, with 7 bases identical to TRBD1. This CDR3 is built from 22 residues. With 0 bases clipped from V and 7 bases from J, the junction kept 28 bases outside the gene matches. Per the germline V gene, CDR1 is KGHDR and CDR2 is SFDVKD. The CDR3 spells CATSDLRGLGSGRSDVIGTQYF. CDR3 sequence (DNA): TGTGCCACCAGTGATTTGAGGGGGCTCGGCTCTGGACGGAGTGATGTTATTGGGACCCAGTACTTC.

This chain links TRBV11-2 with TRBJ1-5; 7 nucleotides agree with TRBD1. J lost 6 bases, V lost 4 bases, and 6 bases had no gene match. CDR3 length equals 14 residues. CDR1 and CDR2 from the germline V gene are SGHAT and FQNNGV. CDR3 protein: CASSSPGTAQPQHF. The CDR3 DNA reads TGTGCCAGCAGCTCCCCCGGGACAGCTCAGCCCCAGCATTTT.

The chain couples TRBV2 to TRBJ2-7; 8 bases agree with TRBD2. CDR3 size: 14 residues. V was pared by 4 bases and J by 5 bases, with 7 bases of the junction left unmatched. In germline, CDR1 is SNHLY, CDR2 FYNNEI. The CDR3 reads CASSGGTRVNEQYF. The CDR3 DNA reads TGTGCCAGCAGTGGCGGGACTAGGGTTAACGAGCAGTACTTC.

This clone showed up just once. The chain couples TRBV5-1 to TRBJ2-3; TRBD2 matches at 8 bases. The CDR3 is made up of 16 amino acids. Germline lookup yields CDR1 SGHRS and CDR2 YFSETQ. V was clipped by 6 bases and J by 3 bases; unmatched bases: 12. The CDR3 coding sequence is TGCGCCAGCAAGCGGGGGCCCTCCTCCCCTACAGATACGCAGTATTTT. It encodes CASKRGPSSPTDTQYF.

As to this clone: Other DNA sequences in the sample encode the same CDR3. The rearrangement links TRBV19 to TRBJ2-3; a possible D gene is TRBD1 (5 bases). The CDR3 has 12 residues. V was shortened by 5 bases and J by 3 bases, with 6 bases between the two germline ends. Germline V CDR1 and CDR2: LNHDA, SQIVND (reference sequence). CDR3 nucleotides: TGTGCCAGTAGTCAGGGTACAGATACGCAGTATTTT. The encoded protein is CASSQGTDTQYF.

V is TRBV19 and J is TRBJ1-2; the D gene is possibly TRBD1 (5 bases). Deletions cut 3 bases from V and 1 base from J, with 9 bases between. CDR3 length: 14 residues. From germline, CDR1 is LNHDA and CDR2 SQIVND (reference sequence). The CDR3 coding sequence is TGTGCCAGTAGTATGGACATTTATAACTATGGCTACACCTTC. It yields the protein CASSMDIYNYGYTF.

The count of this clone is one. The chain recombines TRBV23-1 with TRBJ2-3, with a tentative D call TRBD1 (5 bases). TRBV23-1 counts as an open reading frame of uncertain function. The CDR3 runs to 15 residues. The ends were cut back, 9 bases at V and 6 bases at J, with 22 bases in the middle. This CDR3 is CARNHGHPSWDTQYF. In nucleotides, the CDR3 is TGCGCCAGGAACCACGGACACCCCTCATGGGATACGCAGTATTTT.

V gene TRBV6-6 combines with J gene TRBJ2-3; TRBD2 might be the D (5 bases). This CDR3 region has 16 residues. Germline CDR1 and CDR2: MNHNY and SVGAGI (reference sequence). Trimming shortened V by 0 bases and J by 0 bases, and 10 bases separated the two germline ends. The CDR3 loop reads CASSYSLADSTDTQYF. Written as DNA, the CDR3 is TGTGCCAGCAGTTACTCCCTAGCAGATAGCACAGATACGCAGTATTTT.

This sequence joins TRBV5-1 and TRBJ1-1; D possibly corresponds to TRBD1 (6 bases). Germline V gene data show CDR1 as SGHRS and CDR2 as YFSETQ. This CDR3 comprises 18 residues. With 9 bases removed from V and 2 bases from J, the gap between germline ends came to 29 bases. The CDR3 is CATTARPPGQGGNTEAFF. The DNA for the CDR3 is TGCGCCACCACTGCGCGTCCTCCGGGCCAAGGGGGAAACACTGAAGCTTTCTTT.

V and J are TRBV4-1 and TRBJ1-1; the match to TRBD1 covers 8 bases. The V gene end was trimmed by 3 bases and the J gene end by 4 bases; junction bases not matched to a gene: 10. CDR3 length equals 16 residues. Germline CDR1 and CDR2: MGHRA and YSYEKL. In DNA, the CDR3 is TGCGCCAGCAGCCATGGACAGGGATGGTATAGCACTGAAGCTTTCTTT. Translation: CASSHGQGWYSTEAFF.

The chain employs TRBV7-6 and TRBJ1-1, with a possible D match to TRBD1 (5 bases). The CDR3 has 16 amino acids. Germline V gene sequence: CDR1 SGHVS, CDR2 FNYEAQ. V was pared by 1 base and J by 5 bases, with 17 bases between. The CDR3 spells CASSLGGRTGGTEAFF. CDR3 nucleotide sequence: TGTGCCAGCAGCTTAGGTGGACGGACCGGGGGGACTGAAGCTTTCTTT.

This chain joins TRBV2 and TRBJ1-2; D is perhaps TRBD1 (6 bases). The ends were cut back, 1 base at V and 4 bases at J, with 22 bases in the middle. Germline CDR1 and CDR2: SNHLY and FYNNEI. CDR3 size: 18 residues. CDR3 protein: CASSEEDGTFLSAYGYTF. CDR3 in DNA: TGTGCCAGCAGTGAAGAAGATGGGACATTTCTATCGGCCTATGGCTACACCTTC.

This clone was picked up a small number of times. The V and J genes are TRBV28 and TRBJ2-5; 10 bases are a match to TRBD1. The CDR3 runs to 17 residues. The germline CDR1 and CDR2 sequences are MDHEN and SYDVKM. The V gene end was trimmed by 2 bases and the J gene end by 8 bases; junction bases not matched to a gene: 14. The CDR3 reads CASSLPTTGGRVLTQYF. CDR3 nucleotide sequence: TGTGCCAGCAGTTTACCTACGACAGGGGGCCGCGTACTAACCCAGTACTTC.

The chain carries TRBV14 and TRBJ2-7; the D gene is possibly TRBD2 (5 bases). Trimming left V 4 bases short and J 2 bases short, with 9 bases between. Per the germline V gene, CDR1 is SGHDN and CDR2 is FVKESK. CDR3 size: 13 residues. Here the CDR3 DNA reads TGTGCCAGCAGCCTGAGGGAACCCTACGAGCAGTACTTC. Residues: CASSLREPYEQYF.

The J gene is TRBJ2-7, the V gene TRBV4-2, with D possibly being TRBD1 (5 bases). CDR3 size: 13 residues. The V end was cut by 0 bases, the J end by 5 bases, with 8 bases between. The germline gives CDR1 LGHNA, CDR2 YNFKEQ. The CDR3 protein is CASSQDRVNEQYF. The CDR3 region has the DNA TGTGCCAGCAGCCAAGACAGGGTCAACGAGCAGTACTTC.

Only one count was recorded for this clone. The rearrangement links TRBV6-5 to TRBJ1-2; D is unclear. The CDR3 is 15 amino acids. Germline V gene lookup returns CDR1 MNHEY and CDR2 SVGAGI. V was trimmed by 0 bases and J by 10 bases, leaving 18 bases between them. This CDR3 is CASSYSKGPGSFYTF. The CDR3, as DNA: TGTGCCAGCAGTTACTCGAAAGGGCCGGGAAGTTTCTACACCTTC.

A single count supports this clone. V is TRBV6-5 and J is TRBJ2-2; tentative D call: TRBD2 (7 bases). CDR1 is MNHEY and CDR2 is SVGAGI in the germline V gene. This CDR3 comprises 13 residues. The germline V and J ends were trimmed by 8 bases and 4 bases, with 11 bases remaining between them. Here the CDR3 reads CASGRGATGELFF. The CDR3 DNA reads TGTGCCAGCGGACGGGGGGCCACCGGGGAGCTGTTTTTT.

The V gene is TRBV4-3, the J gene TRBJ2-2; 11 nucleotides line up with TRBD2. CDR3 length: 17 amino acids. With 2 bases clipped from V and 5 bases from J, the junction kept 7 bases outside the gene matches. Germline V lookup: CDR1 LGHNA, CDR2 YSLEER. CDR3 protein: CASSQQLAGVNTGELFF. The CDR3, as DNA: TGCGCCAGCAGCCAACAACTAGCGGGGGTAAATACCGGGGAGCTGTTTTTT.

The chain is built from TRBV5-6 and TRBJ1-1; D perhaps matches TRBD1 (5 bases). The germline V and J ends were trimmed by 4 bases and 6 bases, with 13 bases remaining between them. The germline V gene has CDR1 SGHDT and CDR2 YYEEEE. The CDR3 is 13 amino acids. For the CDR3, the DNA is TGTGCCAGCAGCGTAGGGGATATTCCTGAAGCTTTCTTT. Protein: CASSVGDIPEAFF.

V and J are TRBV15 and TRBJ1-5, with a tentative D call TRBD1 (6 bases). V dropped 5 bases and J dropped 11 bases, with 13 bases sitting between them. This CDR3 is built from 12 residues. Germline lookup yields CDR1 LNHNV and CDR2 YYDKDF (reference sequence). The CDR3 DNA reads TGTGCCACCAGCCTACAGGGAGAGGCCCAGCATTTT. Amino acids: CATSLQGEAQHF.

The J gene is TRBJ2-3, the V gene TRBV4-1; D possibly corresponds to TRBD2 (6 bases). From germline, CDR1 is MGHRA and CDR2 YSYEKL. Deletions cut 4 bases from V and 4 bases from J, with 15 bases between. The CDR3 contains 15 residues. The CDR3 loop reads CASSPAAGIADTQYF. CDR3 in DNA: TGCGCCAGCAGCCCGGCGGCGGGAATCGCAGATACGCAGTATTTT.

The chain joins TRBV4-2 to TRBJ1-1, with a weak D call TRBD1 (6 bases). The ends were cut back, 0 bases at V and 8 bases at J, with 16 bases in the middle. Germline CDR1 and CDR2: LGHNA and YNFKEQ. CDR3 length equals 15 residues. In DNA form, the CDR3 reads TGTGCCAGCAGCCAAGAAACAGGGTTGTTGAACGAAGCTTTCTTT. This encodes CASSQETGLLNEAFF.